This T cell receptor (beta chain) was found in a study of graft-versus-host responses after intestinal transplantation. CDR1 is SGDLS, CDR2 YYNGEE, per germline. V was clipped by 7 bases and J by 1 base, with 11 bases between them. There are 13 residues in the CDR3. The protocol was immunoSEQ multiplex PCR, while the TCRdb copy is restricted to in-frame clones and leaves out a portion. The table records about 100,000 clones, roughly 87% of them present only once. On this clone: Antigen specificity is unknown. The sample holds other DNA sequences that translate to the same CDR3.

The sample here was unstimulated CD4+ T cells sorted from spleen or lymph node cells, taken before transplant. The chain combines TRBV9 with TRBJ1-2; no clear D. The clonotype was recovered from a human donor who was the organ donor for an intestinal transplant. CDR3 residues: CASSELNNYGYTF. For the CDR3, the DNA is TGTGCCAGCTCAGAACTTAATAACTATGGCTACACCTTC.